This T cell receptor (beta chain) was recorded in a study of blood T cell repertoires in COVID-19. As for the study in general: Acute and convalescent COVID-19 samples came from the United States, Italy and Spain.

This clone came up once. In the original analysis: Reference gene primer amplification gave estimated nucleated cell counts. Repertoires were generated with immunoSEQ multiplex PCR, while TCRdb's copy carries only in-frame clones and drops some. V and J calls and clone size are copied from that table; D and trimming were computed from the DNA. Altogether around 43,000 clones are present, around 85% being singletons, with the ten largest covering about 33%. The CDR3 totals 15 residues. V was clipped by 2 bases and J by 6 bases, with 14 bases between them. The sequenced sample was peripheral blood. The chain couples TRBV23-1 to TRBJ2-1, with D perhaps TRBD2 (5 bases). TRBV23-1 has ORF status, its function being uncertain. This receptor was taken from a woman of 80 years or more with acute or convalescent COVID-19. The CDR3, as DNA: TGCGCCAGCAGTCAACCGACCGCGGGTGGCAATGAGCAGTTCTTC. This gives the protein CASSQPTAGGNEQFF.